This TCR beta chain was profiled in a study of shared clonotypes between healthy human individuals. Assay: immunoSEQ multiplex PCR; the TCRdb copy retains only in-frame clones and omits some. The data show about 380,000 clones, about 97% seen once. Germline V gene data show CDR1 as ENHRY and CDR2 as SYGVKD. This CDR3 has 17 amino acids. V was clipped by 4 bases and J by 0 bases; unmatched bases: 6. The receptor was isolated from a man under 40 in good health. The specimen sequenced was memory CD8+ T cells sorted from blood. Stated subset: CD45RO+ cells pooled with CCR7-negative TemRA cells. This rearrangement joins TRBV10-3 to TRBJ1-6; 7 bases are shared with TRBD1. The CDR3 nucleotides are TGTGCCATCAGTGGAGGGACAGCCCGCTCCTATAATTCACCCCTCCACTTT. It yields the protein CAISGGTARSYNSPLHF.